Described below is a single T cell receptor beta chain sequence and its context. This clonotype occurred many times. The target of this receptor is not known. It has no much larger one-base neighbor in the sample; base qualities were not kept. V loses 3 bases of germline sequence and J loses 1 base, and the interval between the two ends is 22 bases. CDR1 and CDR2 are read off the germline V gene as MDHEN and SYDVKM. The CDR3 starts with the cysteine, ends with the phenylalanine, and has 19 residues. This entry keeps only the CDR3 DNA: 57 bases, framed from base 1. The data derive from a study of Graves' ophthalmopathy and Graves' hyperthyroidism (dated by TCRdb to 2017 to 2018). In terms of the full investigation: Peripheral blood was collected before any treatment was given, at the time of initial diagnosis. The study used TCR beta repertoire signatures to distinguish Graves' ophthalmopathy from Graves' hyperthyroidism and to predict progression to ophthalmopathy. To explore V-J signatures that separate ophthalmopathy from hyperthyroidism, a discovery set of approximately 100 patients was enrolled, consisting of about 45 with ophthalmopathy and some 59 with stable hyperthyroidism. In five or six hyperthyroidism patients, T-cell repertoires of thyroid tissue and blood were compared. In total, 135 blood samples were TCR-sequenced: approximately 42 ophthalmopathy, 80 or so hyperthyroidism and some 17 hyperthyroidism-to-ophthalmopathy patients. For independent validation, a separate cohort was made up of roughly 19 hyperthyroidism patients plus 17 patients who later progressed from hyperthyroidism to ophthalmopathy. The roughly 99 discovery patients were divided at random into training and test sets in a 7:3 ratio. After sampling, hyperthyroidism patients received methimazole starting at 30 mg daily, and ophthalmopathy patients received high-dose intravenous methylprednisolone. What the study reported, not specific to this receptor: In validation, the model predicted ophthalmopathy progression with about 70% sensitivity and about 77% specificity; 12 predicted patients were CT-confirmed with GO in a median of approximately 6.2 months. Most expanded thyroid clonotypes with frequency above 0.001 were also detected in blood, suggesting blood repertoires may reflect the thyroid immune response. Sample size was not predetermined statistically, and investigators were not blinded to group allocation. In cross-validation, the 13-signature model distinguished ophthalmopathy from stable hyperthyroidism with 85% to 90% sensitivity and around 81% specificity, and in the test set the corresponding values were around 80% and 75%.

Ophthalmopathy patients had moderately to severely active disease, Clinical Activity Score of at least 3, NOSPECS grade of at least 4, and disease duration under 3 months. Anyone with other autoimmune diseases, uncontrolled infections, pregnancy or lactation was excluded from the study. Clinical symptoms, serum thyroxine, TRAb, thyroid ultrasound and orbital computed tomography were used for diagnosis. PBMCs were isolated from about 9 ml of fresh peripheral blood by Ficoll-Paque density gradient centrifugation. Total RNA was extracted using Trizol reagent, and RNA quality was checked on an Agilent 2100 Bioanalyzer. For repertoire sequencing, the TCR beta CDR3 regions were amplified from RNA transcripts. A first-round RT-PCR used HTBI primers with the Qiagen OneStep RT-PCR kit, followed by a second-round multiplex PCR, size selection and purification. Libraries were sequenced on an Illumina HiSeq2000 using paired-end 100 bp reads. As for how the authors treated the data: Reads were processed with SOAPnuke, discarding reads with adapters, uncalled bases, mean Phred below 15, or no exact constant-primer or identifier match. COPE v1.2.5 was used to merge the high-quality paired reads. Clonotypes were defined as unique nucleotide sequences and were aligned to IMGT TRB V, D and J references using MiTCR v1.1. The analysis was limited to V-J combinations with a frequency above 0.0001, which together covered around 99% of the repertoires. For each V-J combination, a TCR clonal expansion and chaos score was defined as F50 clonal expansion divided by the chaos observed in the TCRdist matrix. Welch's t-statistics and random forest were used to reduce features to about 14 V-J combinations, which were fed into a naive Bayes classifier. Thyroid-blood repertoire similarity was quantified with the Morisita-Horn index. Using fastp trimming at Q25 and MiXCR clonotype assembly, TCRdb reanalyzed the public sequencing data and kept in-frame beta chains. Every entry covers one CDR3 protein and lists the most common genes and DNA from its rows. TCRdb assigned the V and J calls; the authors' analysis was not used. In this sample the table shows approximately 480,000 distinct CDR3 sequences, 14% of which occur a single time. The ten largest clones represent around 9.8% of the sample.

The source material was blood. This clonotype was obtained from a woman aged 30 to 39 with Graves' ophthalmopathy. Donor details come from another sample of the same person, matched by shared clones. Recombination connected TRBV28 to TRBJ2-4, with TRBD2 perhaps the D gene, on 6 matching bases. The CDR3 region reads CASSFFGSGVPEAKNIQYF. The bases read TGTGCCAGCAGTTTTTTTGGTAGCGGAGTCCCTGAGGCCAAAAACATTCAGTACTTC.